One and the same sample provided the 3 T cell receptor beta chains below, sequenced in a study of identical twins. Using its own MiXCR run on the 5' RACE reads, TCRdb lists one record per CDR3 protein. The data show under 900,000 distinct CDR3 sequences, about 12% seen once. These data also featured in a second study, about yellow fever vaccine responses in identical twins.

Material: PBMCs. These receptors originate from a woman aged 18 to 35 in good health.

This chain uses TRBV11-2 with TRBJ2-7; possible D gene TRBD2, 5 bases. The germline V and J ends were trimmed by 5 bases and 2 bases, with 13 bases remaining between them. This CDR3 comprises 14 residues. Germline V gives CDR1 SGHAT, CDR2 FQNNGV. CDR3 amino acids: CASSPRALTYEQYF. In nucleotides, the CDR3 is TGTGCCAGCAGCCCGCGGGCACTCACCTACGAGCAGTACTTC.

This clonotype was observed many times. The genes are TRBV12-3 or TRBV12-4 and TRBJ2-7, with 7 nucleotides matching TRBD1. The CDR3 length is 14 residues. Trimming removed 6 bases from V and 3 bases from J; junction bases left unmatched: 8. CDR3: CASSLGTEVYEQYF. The CDR3 DNA follows: TGTGCCAGCAGCCTTGGGACAGAAGTCTACGAGCAGTACTTC.

This clonotype was observed many times. CDR3 sequence reads: CSARGRQANYGYTF. The CDR3 DNA follows: TGCAGTGCTAGAGGCCGACAGGCTAACTATGGCTACACCTTC. This rearrangement joins TRBV20-1 to TRBJ1-2, with D possibly being TRBD1 (6 bases). There are 14 residues in the CDR3. Germline CDR1 is DFQATT and CDR2 is SNEGSKA (reference sequence). Trimming stripped 1 base from V and 0 bases from J, with 9 bases between.